The table lists the clone carrying this T cell receptor beta chain with a count of one. The sample belongs to a study of blood T cell repertoires in COVID-19. Study context: Samples taken during acute and convalescent COVID-19 were collected in the United States, Italy and Spain. T cells, B-cell-depleted T cells, or PBMCs supplied cDNA or gDNA.

The CDR3 is made up of 13 amino acids. Authors' analysis steps: Estimated nucleated cell counts came from reference gene primer amplification. Profiled with immunoSEQ multiplex PCR; TCRdb holds only in-frame clones, not every one. The V and J calls and the clone size are those of that table, but D and trimming were determined from the DNA. The repertoire holds around 160,000 clones, around 84% seen once, with approximately 12% in the top ten. This clonotype was sampled from a man in his 60s with active or convalescent COVID-19. The sample consisted of peripheral blood. This chain joins TRBV21-1 and TRBJ2-5; the DNA was not compared with TRBD1, the D call given in the table. Gene TRBJ2-7 matches the end of the DNA better, so the J call may be wrong. TRBV21-1 corresponds to a pseudogene. The CDR3 DNA reads TGTGTCAGCAGGGACAGTCCTCCCTACGAGCAGTACTTC. Its translation is CVSRDSPPYEQYF.